This T cell receptor beta chain derives from a study of blood T cell repertoires in COVID-19. Background on the study: Donors in the United States, Italy and Spain gave samples during acute or convalescent COVID-19. In each case, the material was cDNA or gDNA derived from T cells, B-cell-depleted T cells, or PBMCs.

The authors' processing: Cell counts per sample came from amplifying reference gene primers. The protocol was immunoSEQ multiplex PCR, while the TCRdb copy is restricted to in-frame clones and leaves out a portion. The DNA gave D and trimming, while V, J and clone size come from that table. The table shows 110,000 or so clones, with roughly 80% occurring only once. Germline loops: CDR1 LGHDT, CDR2 YNNKEL (reference sequence). The V gene end was trimmed by 3 bases and the J gene end by 5 bases; junction bases not matched to a gene: 7. The CDR3 covers 15 residues. Sequenced input: peripheral blood. The rearrangement joins TRBV3-1 (or the pseudogene TRBV3-2) to TRBJ1-1, with 9 positions matching TRBD1. The sequence was collected from a woman of 80 years or more with acute or convalescent COVID-19. The CDR3, as DNA: TGTGCCAGCAGCCAGGAGGACAGGGGAGGAACTGAAGCTTTCTTT. Amino acids: CASSQEDRGGTEAFF.